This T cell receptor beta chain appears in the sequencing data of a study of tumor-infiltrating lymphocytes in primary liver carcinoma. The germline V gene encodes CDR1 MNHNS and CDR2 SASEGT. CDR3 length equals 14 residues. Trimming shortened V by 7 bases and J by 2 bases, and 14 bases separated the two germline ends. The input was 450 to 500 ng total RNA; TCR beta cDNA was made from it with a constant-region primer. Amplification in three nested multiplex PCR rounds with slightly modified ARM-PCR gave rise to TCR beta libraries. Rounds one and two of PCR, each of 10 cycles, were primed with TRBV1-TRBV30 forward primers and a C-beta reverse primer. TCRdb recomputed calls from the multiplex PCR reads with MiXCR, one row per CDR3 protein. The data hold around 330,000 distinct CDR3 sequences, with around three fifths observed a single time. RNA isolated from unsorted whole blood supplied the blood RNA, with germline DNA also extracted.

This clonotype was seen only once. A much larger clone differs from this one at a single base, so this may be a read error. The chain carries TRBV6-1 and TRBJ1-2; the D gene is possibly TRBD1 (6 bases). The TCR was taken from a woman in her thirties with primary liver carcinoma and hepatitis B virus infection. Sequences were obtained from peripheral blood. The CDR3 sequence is CASNRDTKNYGYTF. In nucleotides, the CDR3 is TGTGCCAGCAACCGGGACACCAAAAACTATGGCTACACCTTC.